This note documents a single T cell receptor beta chain sequence. As handled by the study authors: Counts of nucleated cells, estimated from reference gene primer amplification, were obtained. This table comes from immunoSEQ multiplex PCR, and its TCRdb copy is limited to in-frame clones, with some not included. That table gives V, J and clone size, and the DNA gave D and trimming. The repertoire includes approximately 94,000 clones, 91% of them detected once, and 2% to 2.5% sits in the top ten. The sample comes from a study of blood T cell repertoires in COVID-19. Study-wide context: Both acute and convalescent COVID-19 samples were obtained from the United States, Italy and Spain.

The CDR3 is 14 amino acids. Germline loops: CDR1 SGHTA, CDR2 FQGNSA. With V trimmed by 5 bases and J by 7 bases, 5 bases remained unmatched. Sequenced material: peripheral blood. This TCR came from a man aged 50-59 years with active COVID-19. The chain couples TRBV7-2 to TRBJ1-5, with TRBD1 matching 10 bases. In DNA, the CDR3 is TGTGCCAGCAGCGAAGACAGGGGGCGACAGCCCCAGCATTTT. This gives the protein CASSEDRGRQPQHF.